These 13 T cell receptor gamma chains came from one sample sequenced in a study of intestinal T cells in coeliac disease (dated by TCRdb to about 2020). Libraries were made using multiplex PCR. The sample was run on an Ion Torrent PGM. TRG repertoires were amplified from around 200 ng of biopsy DNA using the LymphoTrack kit, whose primers carry Illumina adapters. TCRdb reprocessed the public reads with the caller CATT; rows with the same DNA were merged afterwards. The sample table contains 880 or so gamma-chain clones; only one count was recorded for 55% of them. The ten most abundant clones make up about 10% of the sample. Genomic DNA was extracted with the QIAamp DNA FFPE tissue kit from ten 5-um FFPE scrolls per case. The source material was a duodenal biopsy. The receptors originated from a human donor with celiac disease.

CDR3 loop: CATWDHVYYKKLF. The CDR3, as DNA: TGTGCCACCTGGGACCACGTGTATTATAAGAAACTCTTT. The J gene is TRGJ1 or TRGJ2, the V gene TRGV8. Looked up from germline, CDR1 is VENAVY and CDR2 is YDSYNSRV. This CDR3 has 13 amino acids. The V and J ends lost 4 bases and 4 bases, in that order; junction bases with no gene match: 7.

V gene TRGV3 combines with J gene TRGJ1 or TRGJ2. This CDR3 region has 14 residues. Losses at the gene ends were 1 base for V and 5 bases for J; bases not matched to a gene: 8. Germline V lookup: CDR1 VTNTFY, CDR2 YDVSTARD (reference sequence). The CDR3 DNA follows: TGTGCCACCTGGGACAGCCCCCGTCATTATAAGAAACTCTTT. Translated, it gives CATWDSPRHYKKLF.

Relative to its sample, this clone is large (0.1 to 1%). The V gene is TRGV2, the J gene TRGJ1 or TRGJ2. CDR1 and CDR2 (germline): EGSNGY, YDSYNSKV. V lost 0 bases to trimming and J lost 11 bases; unmatched junction nucleotides: 4. There are 11 residues in the CDR3. The CDR3 DNA follows: TGTGCCACCTGGGACGGGCTGGAGAAACTCTTT. Its protein product is CATWDGLEKLF.

Within the sample, this clone is large. This rearrangement joins TRGV3 to TRGJ1 or TRGJ2. Trimming cost V 0 bases and J 10 bases; bases outside gene matches: 6. The V gene's germline CDR1 is VTNTFY and CDR2 YDVSTARD (reference sequence). The CDR3 consists of 12 residues. CDR3 DNA sequence: TGTGCCACCTGGGACAGGCAGGGGAAGAAACTCTTT. It translates to CATWDRQGKKLF.

CDR3 nucleotides: TGTGCCTTGTGGGAGGTGGGGCCAGCTATTTATAAGAAACTCTTT. Translated, it gives CALWEVGPAIYKKLF. This sequence joins TRGV9 and TRGJ1 or TRGJ2. With V trimmed by 0 bases and J by 6 bases, 11 bases remained unmatched. CDR3 size: 15 residues. CDR1 and CDR2 (germline): GITISATS, ISYDGTV (reference sequence).

The count of this clone is one. This chain links TRGV8 with TRGJ1 or TRGJ2. Germline V CDR1 and CDR2: VENAVY, YDSYNSRV. The ends lost 10 bases at V and 3 bases at J; junction bases unmatched: 15. This CDR3 is 14 amino acids long. The CDR3: CATGASSFYYKKLF. For the CDR3, the DNA is TGTGCCACTGGTGCCTCGTCCTTTTATTATAAGAAACTCTTT.

The V call is TRGV10, the J call TRGJP2. TRGV10 is sorted into the ORF group, with uncertain function. The J segment lost 3 bases and the V segment lost 14 bases, leaving 25 bases of the junction unmatched. This CDR3 region has 18 residues. This CDR3 is CAPRGLRGKRGSDWIKTF. In nucleotides, the CDR3 is TGTGCTCCGCGGGGACTGCGTGGGAAGAGGGGTAGTGATTGGATCAAGACGTTT.

The chain joins TRGV10 to TRGJ1 or TRGJ2. TRGV10 falls under the ORF class, with uncertain function. The CDR3 is 10 amino acids. This chain's CDR3 is CACVGRKKLF. The CDR3 DNA sequence: TGTGCATGCGTGGGTAGGAAGAAACTCTTT.

The chain joins TRGV10 to TRGJP1. TRGV10 is reported as an ORF; its role is uncertain. The CDR3 loop spans 15 amino acids. The J segment lost 4 bases and the V segment lost 8 bases, leaving 11 bases of the junction unmatched. CDR3 amino acids: CAAWDYMITGWFKIF. The DNA for the CDR3 is TGTGCTGCGTGGGATTATATGATCACTGGTTGGTTCAAGATATTT.

The chain combines TRGV2 with TRGJ1 or TRGJ2. There are 13 residues in the CDR3. V shed 0 bases and J 7 bases; nucleotides not matched to a gene: 6. Germline lookup yields CDR1 EGSNGY and CDR2 YDSYNSKV. CDR3 in DNA: TGTGCCACCTGGGACGGGACTCGATATAAGAAACTCTTT. The encoded protein is CATWDGTRYKKLF.

Of note for this clone: Other DNA variants within this sample encode the same CDR3. The chain joins TRGV10 to TRGJP2. TRGV10 is assigned to the ORF class and has an uncertain function. This CDR3 spans 14 amino acids. J lost 4 bases, V lost 8 bases, and 8 bases had no gene match. In nucleotides, the CDR3 is TGTGCTGCGTGGGCCCCAGTTAGTGATTGGATCAAGACGTTT. Protein sequence: CAAWAPVSDWIKTF.

This clone showed up just once. Given a much more abundant clone one base away, this may be a read error. This rearrangement joins TRGV3 to TRGJP1. Judging by the DNA end, TRGJP fits better; the J call may be wrong. In germline, CDR1 is VTNTFY, CDR2 YDVSTARD (reference sequence). The CDR3 consists of 18 residues. In DNA, the CDR3 is TGTGCCACCTGGGACAGGCCCGACATTTATACCACTGGTTGGTTCAAGGTATTT. Its protein product is CATWDRPDIYTTGWFKVF.

Note on this clone: It may be a read error: a sequence one base away is much more abundant. Other nucleotide sequences from this sample produce the same CDR3. The rearrangement joins TRGV2 to TRGJP1. The junction had 14 bases not matched to a gene; V was cut back by 0 bases and J by 4 bases. CDR1 and CDR2 from the germline V gene are EGSNGY and YDSYNSKV. The CDR3 runs 18 residues. CDR3 bases: TGTGCCACCTGGGACGGGCGAATCCGAATGGACACTGGTTGGTTCAAGATATTT. Translated: CATWDGRIRMDTGWFKIF.